These 7 T cell receptor beta chains share one sample of origin, sequenced in a study of blood T cells in healthy people across ages (dated by TCRdb to 2013 to 2016). Library generation was performed with 5' RACE. Sequencing used an Illumina HiSeq 2500. A second roughly 6 to 12 cycle PCR used a sample-barcoded 5' primer and a J-beta primer mix. TCRdb's own reprocessing of the public reads used fastp at Q25 and MiXCR and kept productive beta chains. Here each entry gathers all rows of one CDR3 protein and keeps the most common genes and DNA. Within this sample are approximately 1.5 million distinct CDR3 sequences, with under 55% of them counted one time only. Together, the top ten hold approximately 4% of the sample. The sequenced material came from blood. These receptors were obtained from a woman aged 18-29 years in good health.

In this sample, this clonotype turned up a few times. The chain joins TRBV24-1 to TRBJ1-1; no definite D call. This CDR3 is 14 amino acids long. Trimming removed 4 bases from V and 0 bases from J, with 8 bases in between. Per the germline V gene, CDR1 is KGHDR and CDR2 is SFDVKD. The CDR3 bases are TGTGCCACCAGTGACGACAAGATGAACACTGAAGCTTTCTTT. It codes for CATSDDKMNTEAFF.

About this clonotype itself: At one end the junction does not follow the germline gene, possibly because of a read error. The chain carries TRBV7-9 and TRBJ2-5, with D perhaps TRBD1 (5 bases). The CDR3 loop spans 15 amino acids. Germline V CDR1 and CDR2: SEHNR, FQNEAQ (reference sequence). CDR3 sequence (DNA): TGTGCCGGCAGCCACCGTGCAGTCAGGGAAGAGACCCAGTACTTC. Translating gives CAGSHRAVREETQYF.

The gene calls are TRBV4-3 and TRBJ2-3; 7 positions agree with TRBD2. CDR3 length equals 17 residues. Germline CDR1 reads LGHNA; CDR2 reads YSLEER. V gave up 0 bases and J gave up 2 bases; unmatched junction bases: 8. The CDR3 is CASSQEPKLATTDTQYF. CDR3 bases: TGCGCCAGCAGCCAAGAGCCCAAACTAGCGACCACAGATACGCAGTATTTT.

The chain links TRBV2 to TRBJ1-1; weak D call: TRBD1 (6 bases). Per germline, CDR1 SNHLY and CDR2 FYNNEI. This CDR3 has 16 amino acids. V dropped 3 bases and J dropped 4 bases, with 18 bases sitting between them. The CDR3 sequence is CASSDPTGRGITEAFF. The CDR3, as DNA: TGTGCCAGCAGTGACCCCACAGGGCGCGGGATCACTGAAGCTTTCTTT.

This rearrangement joins TRBV6-5 to TRBJ2-1; D might be TRBD1 (5 bases). TRBJ2-7 matches the DNA end more closely, so the J call is doubtful. Germline V gene data show CDR1 as MNHEY and CDR2 as SVGAGI. The CDR3 has 15 amino acids. CDR3 bases: TGTGCCAGCAGTTACTCGGGGCCACACTACAATGAGCAGTACTTC. This sequence encodes CASSYSGPHYNEQYF.

The table lists this clonotype with a few counts. V is TRBV16 and J is TRBJ2-7, with D possibly called TRBD1 or TRBD2 (5 bases each). The CDR3 has 15 residues. Germline values: CDR1 KGHSY, CDR2 FQNENV. Trimming pared 3 bases from V and 5 bases from J, leaving 17 bases between. CDR3 amino acids: CASSQRTYGGNEQYF. The CDR3 DNA reads TGTGCCAGCAGCCAGCGGACTTATGGGGGTAACGAGCAGTACTTC.

This chain joins TRBV24-1 and TRBJ1-4; D not resolved. V was pared by 5 bases and J by 6 bases, with 15 bases between. Germline loops: CDR1 KGHDR, CDR2 SFDVKD. The CDR3 is 15 residues long. CDR3 residues: CATSAGRTGYEKLFF. The CDR3 DNA reads TGTGCCACCAGTGCCGGACGCACCGGCTATGAAAAACTGTTTTTT.